The rows below give T cell receptor beta chains drawn from one sample of a study of T cells in Graves' hyperthyroidism and ophthalmopathy. TCRdb used MiXCR to reprocess the multiplex PCR reads, holding one entry per CDR3 protein. In the table there are approximately 300,000 distinct CDR3 sequences, about a sixth of which are singletons. Sequences were obtained from blood. Receptors were obtained from a woman aged 55-70 years with Graves' ophthalmopathy. The CDR3 runs from the conserved cysteine through the conserved F or W. D genes are given only for firm matches. Size is omitted from some rows. Given values are once, few, many or a class for expanded clones.

abundance	d_gene	j_gene	v_gene	CDR3nt	CDR3aa
.	TRBD1	TRBJ2-7	TRBV6-2/TRBV6-3	TGTGCCAGCAATTTACAGGGACAGCCTATGAGGGAGCAGTACTTC	CASNLQGQPMREQYF
many	TRBD1	TRBJ1-1	TRBV29-1	TGCAGCGTTGTCGGAGACAGGGGGCGCGGGGGGACTGAAGCTTTCTTT	CSVVGDRGRGGTEAFF
many	.	TRBJ2-7	TRBV6-2/TRBV6-3	TGTGCCAGCAGCCCGGGGGACTACGAGCAGTACTTC	CASSPGDYEQYF
many	.	TRBJ2-2	TRBV6-1	TGTGCCAGCAGTGAATCGTCGGCGGCCGGGGAGCTGTTTTTT	CASSESSAAGELFF
many	.	TRBJ2-5	TRBV6-2/TRBV6-3	TGTGCCAGCGGGCAGTCCCAAGAGACCCAGTACTTC	CASGQSQETQYF
.	TRBD1	TRBJ1-1	TRBV27	TGTGCCAGCAGTTCTCCCGACAGGGTCGGTGAAGCTTTCTTT	CASSSPDRVGEAFF
many	.	TRBJ2-1	TRBV5-1	TGCGCCAGCAGCTCAATCGCCTCCCCCTCAGGGGAGCAGTTCTTC	CASSSIASPSGEQFF
many	.	TRBJ1-3	TRBV2	TGTGCCAGCAGGCGCAGGGGTTCTGGAAACACCATATATTTT	CASRRRGSGNTIYF
few	TRBD1	TRBJ1-3	TRBV3-1	TGTGCCAGCAGCTCGGACAGGGCCAGTGTGGGAAACACCATATATTTT	CASSSDRASVGNTIYF
few	.	TRBJ2-4	TRBV12-3/TRBV12-4	TGTGCCAGCAGTTTAGGTGGCAGTAGAAACATTCAGTACTTC	CASSLGGSRNIQYF
many	.	TRBJ1-4	TRBV18	TGTGCCAGCTCACCGTACGGCAGGGGTAATGAAAAACTGTTTTTT	CASSPYGRGNEKLFF
many	.	TRBJ2-1	TRBV27	TGTGCCAGCAGTTCCCGTATTTACAATGAGCAGTTCTTC	CASSSRIYNEQFF
.	.	TRBJ2-6	TRBV5-4	TGTGCCAGCCTTCAGGGTTCCATCGGCTCTGGGGCCAACGTCCTGACTTTC	CASLQGSIGSGANVLTF
.	TRBD1	TRBJ1-2	TRBV12-3/TRBV12-4	TGTGCCAGCATGGACAGGGATTTCCTCGGCTACACCTTC	CASMDRDFLGYTF
few	.	TRBJ2-5	TRBV4-2	TGTGCCAGCAGCCAAGATTTAAGGACAGATGTGGGAGAGACCCAGTACTTC	CASSQDLRTDVGETQYF
.	TRBD1	TRBJ1-1	TRBV5-1	TGCGCCAGCAGCTTGGGACAGGGGCTAAAGAACACTGAAGCTTTCTTT	CASSLGQGLKNTEAFF
few	.	TRBJ2-5	TRBV30	TGTGCCTGGAGTGTAGGTCCCGAGACCCAGTACTTC	CAWSVGPETQYF
many	TRBD1	TRBJ2-3	TRBV27	TGTGCCAGCAGTTTATTAGGCCTGAACAGGGGGCAGGCAGATACGCAGTATTTT	CASSLLGLNRGQADTQYF
many	.	TRBJ2-5	TRBV2	TGTGCCAGCAAGGACGGCGACCAAGAGACCCAGTACTTC	CASKDGDQETQYF
.	.	TRBJ2-6	TRBV29-1	TGCAGCTTCTCAGCCGGGGGACGCTCTGGGGCCAACGTCCTGACTTTC	CSFSAGGRSGANVLTF
.	.	TRBJ2-1	TRBV12-3/TRBV12-4	TGTGCCAGCAAGTACAGTACCTACAATGAGCAGTTCTTC	CASKYSTYNEQFF
many	.	TRBJ1-6	TRBV20-1	TGCAGTGCTGCCCCGACGGCCAATTCACCCCTCCACTTT	CSAAPTANSPLHF
many	.	TRBJ2-5	TRBV5-1	TGCGCCAGCAGCATGCCCCAAGAGACCCAGTACTTC	CASSMPQETQYF
.	TRBD1	TRBJ2-1	TRBV6-1	TGTGCCAGCAGTCGAACCGGGACAGGGTTAAGTAATGAGCAGTTCTTC	CASSRTGTGLSNEQFF
many	.	TRBJ2-1	TRBV6-2/TRBV6-3	TGTGCCAGCAGTTTGGGACCTTCTACAACGGGGGAGCAGTTCTTC	CASSLGPSTTGEQFF
.	TRBD1	TRBJ2-7	TRBV9	TGTGCCAGCAGCGGTAACAGGGGGAGCGAGCAGTACTTC	CASSGNRGSEQYF
few	.	TRBJ1-2	TRBV2	TGTGCCAGCAGGCGGGACGAGGCTAACTATGGCTACACCTTC	CASRRDEANYGYTF
.	.	TRBJ1-5	TRBV10-3	TGTGCCATCAGCTCAGGGGTGGAACAGCCCCAGCATTTT	CAISSGVEQPQHF
many	.	TRBJ2-3	TRBV24-1	TGTGCCACGGGACGTAGAGATACGCAGTATTTT	CATGRRDTQYF
many	.	TRBJ2-1	TRBV20-1	TGCAGTGCGGTGAGCGAAACCTACAATGAGCAGTTCTTC	CSAVSETYNEQFF
many	TRBD1	TRBJ1-3	TRBV20-1	TGCAGTGCCCCTCCGACAGGGAGAAACACCATATATTTT	CSAPPTGRNTIYF
many	.	TRBJ2-7	TRBV18	TGTGCCAGCTCACCACCGATGAGGTACGAGCAGTACTTC	CASSPPMRYEQYF
.	.	TRBJ2-2	TRBV4-3	TGCGCCAGCAGCCAAGTCTCGACATTGGGTCGGACCGGGGAGCTGTTTTTT	CASSQVSTLGRTGELFF
.	.	TRBJ2-2	TRBV19	TGTGCCAGTAGGGCAGATACAGGATTCACCGGGGAGCTGTTTTTT	CASRADTGFTGELFF
.	.	TRBJ1-5	TRBV4-3	TGCGCCAGCAGCGAAACATGGTATCAGCCCCAGCATTTT	CASSETWYQPQHF
few	TRBD1	TRBJ2-1	TRBV24-1	TGTGCCACCACCGGAGGCGGGACAGGGGTTTCGAATGAGCAGTTCTTC	CATTGGGTGVSNEQFF
.	TRBD2	TRBJ2-1	TRBV4-1	TGCGCCAGCAGCCAAGAGAAGGCGGGGGATGAGCAGTTCTTC	CASSQEKAGDEQFF
many	TRBD2	TRBJ2-3	TRBV6-1	TGTGCCAGCAGAGCGGGGGGGCCCGATACGCAGTATTTT	CASRAGGPDTQYF
.	TRBD2	TRBJ2-3	TRBV9	TGTGCCAGCAGCACAAGCGGGGGGGCCTTTAATACGCAGTATTTT	CASSTSGGAFNTQYF
many	.	TRBJ2-6	TRBV7-2	TGTGCCAGCAGCACCTCAGGCCCTGGGGCCAACGTCCTGACTTTC	CASSTSGPGANVLTF
once	TRBD2	TRBJ2-2	TRBV28	TGTGCCAGCAGCTTAGGCCGACTAGCGGGAGCCGGGGAGCTGTTTTTT	CASSLGRLAGAGELFF
many	TRBD1	TRBJ2-1	TRBV2	TGTGCCAGCAGTACCCGACAGGGGGTGGGCAATGAGCAGTTCTTC	CASSTRQGVGNEQFF
once	.	TRBJ2-7	TRBV29-1	TGCAGCGTTGTGAAGGGAAACACCTACGAGCAGTACTTC	CSVVKGNTYEQYF
many	.	TRBJ1-1	TRBV7-9	TGTGCCAGCAGCACAGGGACTGAAGCTTTCTTT	CASSTGTEAFF
many	.	TRBJ2-1	TRBV5-6	TGTGCCAGCAGCTTGGGGAGGGGCAATGAGCAGTTCTTC	CASSLGRGNEQFF
many	.	TRBJ2-7	TRBV7-9	TGTGCCAGCAGCTTACAGGGTTTCCACGAGCAGTACTTC	CASSLQGFHEQYF
many	TRBD2	TRBJ2-7	TRBV18	TGTGCCAGCTCGACAAAGACTAGCGGGAGTTACGAGCAGTACTTC	CASSTKTSGSYEQYF
.	.	TRBJ1-2	TRBV28	TGTGCCAGCAGTTTAAGGACAAGAGGCTACACCTTC	CASSLRTRGYTF